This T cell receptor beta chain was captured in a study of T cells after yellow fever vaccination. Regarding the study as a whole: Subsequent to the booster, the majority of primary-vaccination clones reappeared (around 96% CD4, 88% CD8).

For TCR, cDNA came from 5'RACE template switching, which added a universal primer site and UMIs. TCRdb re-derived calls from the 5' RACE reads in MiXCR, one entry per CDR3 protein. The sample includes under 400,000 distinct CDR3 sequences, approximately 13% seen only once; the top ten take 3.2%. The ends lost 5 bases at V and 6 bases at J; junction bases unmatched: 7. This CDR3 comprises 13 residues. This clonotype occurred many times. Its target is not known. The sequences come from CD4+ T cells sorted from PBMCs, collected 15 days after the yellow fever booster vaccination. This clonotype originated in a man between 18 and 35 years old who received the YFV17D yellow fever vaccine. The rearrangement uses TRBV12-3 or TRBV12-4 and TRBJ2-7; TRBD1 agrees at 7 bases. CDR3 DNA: TGTGCCAGCAGTCTGGGGACAGAGGCCGAGCAGTACGTC. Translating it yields CASSLGTEAEQYV.